This TCR beta chain was identified in a study of glioma-infiltrating T cells. This clonotype was observed a handful of times. The iRepertoire nested amplicon-rescue multiplex PCR amplified TCR alpha and beta CDR3s from RNA. One entry per CDR3 protein results from TCRdb running MiXCR on the multiplex PCR reads. Among 300,000 to 450,000 distinct CDR3 sequences, roughly two fifths were seen once, and the ten largest hold around 12%. The V end was cut by 1 base, the J end by 1 base, with 10 bases between. CDR1 and CDR2 (germline): SGHVS, FNYEAQ. CDR3 length equals 15 residues. The chain links TRBV7-6 to TRBJ1-1; tentatively, D is TRBD1 (5 bases). The sample comprised glioma tissue, nonneoplastic brain tissue, or PBMCs (not recorded which). The TCR was taken from a human donor with low-grade glioma or glioblastoma, undergoing nonglioma brain surgery, or in good health (not recorded which). The CDR3 DNA reads TGTGCCAGCAGCTTAGGGGCCGGGGCGAACACTGAAGCTTTCTTT. It yields the protein CASSLGAGANTEAFF.